The 21 T cell receptor beta chains given below trace back to one sample, sequenced in a study of blood T cells in healthy people across ages. A second roughly 6 to 12 cycle PCR used barcoded and J-beta primers. In TCRdb, the 5' RACE reads were re-called with MiXCR into one record per CDR3 protein. The sample lists about 1 million distinct CDR3 sequences, more than 35% occurring once. The material sequenced was blood. The receptors originated from a woman in her fifties or sixties in good health.

The chain employs TRBV6-1 and TRBJ2-7, with D unresolved. CDR3 length: 16 residues. CDR1 and CDR2 (germline): MNHNS, SASEGT. Trimming cost V 7 bases and J 7 bases, with 26 bases left between them. The CDR3 nucleotides are TGTGCCAGCACTCGACGAAACTCGGACGGTCCCCCGGAGCAGTACTTC. Its protein product is CASTRRNSDGPPEQYF.

J is TRBJ2-5 and V is TRBV20-1; a possible D gene is TRBD1 (6 bases). V dropped 6 bases and J dropped 2 bases, with 19 bases sitting between them. This CDR3 comprises 15 residues. Germline V gene lookup returns CDR1 DFQATT and CDR2 SNEGSKA (reference sequence). DNA of the CDR3: TGCAGTGCCAAAGAGATGGGGGCAGGGCAAGAGACCCAGTACTTC. Residues: CSAKEMGAGQETQYF.

This clonotype was observed a handful of times. This chain uses TRBV10-3 with TRBJ2-4, with a tentative D call TRBD1 (6 bases). The CDR3 loop spans 17 amino acids. The V end was cut by 0 bases, the J end by 7 bases, with 19 bases between. Germline lookup yields CDR1 ENHRY and CDR2 SYGVKD. CDR3 sequence reads: CAISESAGGPSGNIQYF. CDR3 nucleotides: TGTGCCATCAGTGAGTCAGCTGGGGGCCCGAGTGGTAACATTCAGTACTTC.

This clonotype occurred a few times. The chain uses TRBV7-9 and TRBJ2-1; 9 bases fit TRBD2. Per germline, CDR1 SEHNR and CDR2 FQNEAQ (reference sequence). V lost 5 bases, J lost 14 bases, and 19 bases stayed unmatched. This CDR3 region has 16 residues. CDR3 protein: CASSAGTQNLAGREFF. CDR3 bases: TGTGCCAGCAGCGCAGGGACCCAAAATCTAGCGGGAAGGGAGTTCTTC.

This chain connects TRBV11-2 to TRBJ2-1; D could derive from TRBD1 or TRBD2 (5 bases each). The tail of the sequence fits TRBJ2-7 better, so the J call may be wrong. The CDR3 spans 15 residues. The V gene's germline CDR1 is SGHAT and CDR2 FQNNGV. The CDR3 DNA follows: TGTGCCAGCAGCCGATGGGACGGTTCCTACAATGAGCAGTACTTC. This encodes CASSRWDGSYNEQYF.

A word on this clonotype: The junction and the germline gene differ at one end; a read error may be behind it. J is TRBJ2-1 and V is TRBV4-1; 7 bases are a match to TRBD2. In germline, CDR1 is MGHRA, CDR2 YSYEKL. The CDR3 covers 15 residues. The CDR3 DNA follows: TGCGCCAGCAGCCAAGAGCGGGAGCGGTACAATGAGCAGTTCTTT. It yields the protein CASSQERERYNEQFF.

The chain links TRBV20-1 to TRBJ1-5; 7 nucleotides line up with TRBD1. Germline CDR1 and CDR2: DFQATT and SNEGSKA (reference sequence). The length of the CDR3 is 15 residues. V trimming: 2 bases; J trimming: 2 bases; junction bases outside the gene matches: 6. CDR3 nucleotides: TGCAGTGCTAGATCCCACGGGACAGGCAATCAGCCCCAGCATTTT. Encoded protein: CSARSHGTGNQPQHF.

The chain is built from TRBV7-2 and TRBJ2-1; TRBD1 might be the D (6 bases). The CDR3 totals 15 residues. Germline V gene sequence: CDR1 SGHTA, CDR2 FQGNSA. V was trimmed by 1 base and J by 4 bases, leaving 11 bases between them. The CDR3 here is CASSLEGQKYNEQFF. Here the CDR3 DNA reads TGTGCCAGCAGCTTAGAAGGACAGAAATACAATGAGCAGTTCTTC.

This clonotype was found a few times. J is TRBJ2-1 and V is TRBV28, with 7 bases lining up with TRBD2. V dropped 6 bases and J dropped 8; count of bases not matched to a gene: 7. From germline, CDR1 is MDHEN and CDR2 SYDVKM. The CDR3 is 13 amino acids. DNA of the CDR3: TGTGCCAGCAGCCGCGGGAGAGGCGATGAGCAGTTCTTC. Translating it yields CASSRGRGDEQFF.

The chain links TRBV15 to TRBJ1-2; a weak D match, TRBD1 (6 bases). The V end was cut by 5 bases, the J end by 2 bases, with 15 bases between. CDR1 and CDR2 (germline): LNHNV, YYDKDF (reference sequence). The CDR3 has 15 residues. The CDR3 protein is CATSSRQGKNYGYTF. The CDR3 region has the DNA TGTGCCACCAGCTCGCGGCAGGGGAAAAACTATGGCTACACCTTC.

The chain employs TRBV12-3 or TRBV12-4 and TRBJ1-1, with no clear D. The CDR3 loop spans 14 amino acids. Trimming took 4 bases from V and 5 from J, leaving 14 bases between them. The CDR3 nucleotides read TGTGCCAGCAGTTATGGGCAAGGTGTGACTGAAGCTTTCTTT. Its protein product is CASSYGQGVTEAFF.

This clonotype has a handful of counts. The chain couples TRBV28 to TRBJ2-7; D perhaps matches TRBD1 (7 bases). The V end lost 7 bases, the J end lost 10 bases, and 20 bases lay between the germline ends. Germline-derived CDR1 and CDR2 are MDHEN and SYDVKM. The CDR3 totals 13 residues. CDR3 DNA sequence: TGTGCCAGCACAACAGGGGACTCATGGGCCCAGTACTTC. This codes for CASTTGDSWAQYF. Full variable domain (remainder filled in from reference TRBV28 and TRBJ2-7): DVKVTQSSRYLVKRTGEKVFLECVQDMDHENMFWYRQDPGLGLRLIYFSYDVKMKEKGDIPEGYSVSREKKERFSLILESASTNQTSMYLCASTTGDSWAQYFGPGTRLTVT.

The sample holds a few counts of this clonotype. The chain links TRBV5-1 to TRBJ2-1, with TRBD1 matching over 8 bases. The CDR3 has 17 residues. The germline gives CDR1 SGHRS, CDR2 YFSETQ. With 1 base clipped from V and 9 bases from J, the junction kept 15 bases outside the gene matches. CDR3 sequence (DNA): TGCGCCAGCAGCTTGTCAAGGGCAGGGGGCTCCCAAGGTGAGCAGTTCTTC. It yields the protein CASSLSRAGGSQGEQFF.

The CDR3 reads CASSADRGGDTQYF. The CDR3 nucleotides are TGTGCCAGCAGTGCGGACAGGGGAGGAGATACGCAGTATTTT. This sequence joins TRBV2 and TRBJ2-3; 9 positions agree with TRBD1. The CDR3 is 14 residues long. Germline values: CDR1 SNHLY, CDR2 FYNNEI. Trimming cost V 4 bases and J 5 bases; bases outside gene matches: 4.

This clonotype showed up just a few times. The chain links TRBV28 to TRBJ1-2; 9 bases are a match to TRBD1. The V gene's germline CDR1 is MDHEN and CDR2 SYDVKM. This CDR3 is 16 amino acids long. J gave up 5 bases and V 3 bases, and 10 bases lay outside the gene matches. The CDR3 DNA reads TGTGCCAGCAGTTTCCGGGACAGGGTGATAAGTTATGGCTACACCTTC. This translates into CASSFRDRVISYGYTF.

The chain joins TRBV7-9 to TRBJ2-6; D is ambiguous. The CDR3 consists of 15 residues. V gave up 2 bases and J gave up 1 base, with 6 bases separating them. CDR1 is SEHNR and CDR2 is FQNEAQ in the germline V gene (reference sequence). The CDR3 protein is CASSLRMSGANVLTF. CDR3 coding DNA: TGTGCCAGCAGCTTACGGATGTCTGGGGCCAACGTCCTGACTTTC.

J is TRBJ1-2 and V is TRBV28; possible D gene TRBD1, 5 bases. The germline CDR1 and CDR2 sequences are MDHEN and SYDVKM. The V end was cut by 6 bases, the J end by 6 bases, with 14 bases between. The CDR3 has 13 residues. The CDR3 DNA reads TGTGCCAGCAGATCTGATCGGGGCCATGGCTACACCTTC. This gives the protein CASRSDRGHGYTF.

The chain joins TRBV24-1 to TRBJ2-5; D possibly corresponds to TRBD1 (6 bases). Deletions cut 5 bases from V and 7 bases from J, with 19 bases between. In germline, CDR1 is KGHDR, CDR2 SFDVKD. The CDR3 loop spans 15 amino acids. CDR3 nucleotide sequence: TGTGCCACCAGTGCCCTGGACAGTTCCCCTGGGACCCAGTACTTC. Protein: CATSALDSSPGTQYF.

This clonotype showed up just a few times. J is TRBJ2-3 and V is TRBV19; D might be TRBD2 (5 bases). The V gene's germline CDR1 is LNHDA and CDR2 SQIVND (reference sequence). Trimming took 5 bases from V and 1 from J, leaving 13 bases between them. The CDR3 spans 15 residues. CDR3 coding DNA: TGTGCCAGTAGTCGGGATAAGTCCGGCACAGATACGCAGTATTTT. Amino acid sequence: CASSRDKSGTDTQYF.

The chain combines TRBV28 with TRBJ2-7; D possibly uses TRBD1 or TRBD2 (5 bases each). The CDR3 consists of 12 residues. The germline V gene has CDR1 MDHEN and CDR2 SYDVKM. V dropped 8 bases and J dropped 0 bases, with 8 bases sitting between them. The CDR3 DNA sequence: TGTGCCAGCGAGGGGAGCTCCTACGAGCAGTACTTC. This codes for CASEGSSYEQYF.

The chain combines TRBV3-1 with TRBJ1-2; D may be TRBD1 (6 bases). Trimming shortened V by 2 bases and J by 5 bases, and 9 bases separated the two germline ends. The V gene's germline CDR1 is LGHDT and CDR2 YNNKEL (reference sequence). The CDR3 extends over 13 amino acids. CDR3: CASSQTGWYGYTF. CDR3 nucleotide sequence: TGTGCCAGCAGCCAAACAGGGTGGTATGGCTACACCTTC.